The 30 T cell receptor beta chains below were found in one sample sequenced in a study of blood T cell repertoires in COVID-19. Produced via immunoSEQ multiplex PCR; TCRdb's table is partial and in-frame only. Among about 220,000 clones, 80% to 85% were seen once, and the ten largest hold less than 20%. Sequencing input: peripheral blood. The receptor set was obtained from a man aged 30 to 39 with active or convalescent COVID-19.

V usage is TRBV3-1 (or the pseudogene TRBV3-2) and J usage is TRBJ1-1, with 8 bases fitting TRBD1. This CDR3 region has 15 residues. The V and J ends lost 3 bases and 4 bases, in that order; junction bases with no gene match: 7. Germline V gene lookup returns CDR1 LGHDT and CDR2 YNNKEL (reference sequence). CDR3 loop: CASSQAGGAGTEAFF. CDR3 in DNA: TGTGCCAGCAGCCAGGCAGGGGGCGCGGGCACTGAAGCTTTCTTT.

V and J are TRBV19 and TRBJ2-7; 7 bases line up with TRBD2. Germline V gene data show CDR1 as LNHDA and CDR2 as SQIVND (reference sequence). V dropped 7 bases and J dropped 6; count of bases not matched to a gene: 9. The CDR3 covers 13 residues. The CDR3 reads CASNRPGGGEQYF. CDR3 nucleotide sequence: TGTGCCAGTAACAGACCGGGAGGAGGCGAGCAGTACTTC.

The chain combines TRBV2 with TRBJ1-4; TRBD1 matches at 7 bases. The V gene's germline CDR1 is SNHLY and CDR2 FYNNEI. The CDR3 has 13 amino acids. Germline trimming cut 5 bases from V and 5 bases from J; bases unmatched to any gene: 2. As DNA, the CDR3 is TGTGCCAGCAGTAGCAGGGGGAATGAAAAACTGTTTTTT. It encodes CASSSRGNEKLFF.

This clone was picked up one time. This rearrangement joins TRBV5-5 to TRBJ2-7; tentatively, D is TRBD1 (6 bases). CDR3 size: 16 residues. Trimming took 1 base from V and 0 from J, leaving 14 bases between them. Germline loops: CDR1 SGHKS, CDR2 YYEKEE (reference sequence). CDR3: CASSLRWGQSSYEQYF. In DNA, the CDR3 is TGTGCCAGCAGCTTGAGGTGGGGACAAAGCTCCTACGAGCAGTACTTC.

This clone was found once. The chain links TRBV2 to TRBJ1-1, with D perhaps TRBD1 (5 bases). Germline values: CDR1 SNHLY, CDR2 FYNNEI. Trimming removed 0 bases at V and 11 bases at J, with 13 bases between. The CDR3 extends over 13 amino acids. The CDR3 nucleotides are TGTGCCAGCAGTGAAGCCCCAGGGACTGCTGCTTTCTTT. Encoded protein: CASSEAPGTAAFF.

V and J are TRBV6-5 and TRBJ1-2, with 8 bases aligning to TRBD1. The CDR3 has 14 residues. Germline V gene data show CDR1 as MNHEY and CDR2 as SVGAGI. V lost 2 bases and J lost 7; bases outside the gene matches: 6. CDR3 coding DNA: TGTGCCAGCAGTTACCCGGGACAGGCTGGTGGCTACACCTTC. Amino acid sequence: CASSYPGQAGGYTF.

The J gene is TRBJ1-2, the V gene TRBV5-6, with a possible D match to TRBD1 (5 bases). V was trimmed by 1 base and J by 5 bases, leaving 15 bases between them. Germline loops: CDR1 SGHDT, CDR2 YYEEEE. This CDR3 has 15 residues. The CDR3 reads CASSLTTGPGYGYTF. In DNA form, the CDR3 reads TGTGCCAGCAGCTTGACCACAGGTCCAGGGTATGGCTACACCTTC.

The chain employs TRBV18 and TRBJ2-7; D is unclear. The V end lost 6 bases, the J end lost 7 bases, and 13 bases lay between the germline ends. This CDR3 is built from 12 residues. Germline lookup yields CDR1 KGHSH and CDR2 LQKENI. CDR3 nucleotide sequence: TGTGCCAGCTCTGAGGCTAGAGTGGAGCAGTACTTC. Its translation is CASSEARVEQYF.

This sequence joins TRBV5-6 and TRBJ2-7, with D unclear. The CDR3 runs 13 residues. CDR1 and CDR2 (germline): SGHDT, YYEEEE. V lost 1 base and J 7 bases, leaving 12 bases between the germline ends. The CDR3 loop is CASSLNGGREQYF. The CDR3 DNA reads TGTGCCAGCAGCTTGAACGGTGGGCGAGAGCAGTACTTC.

This chain connects TRBV5-1 to TRBJ2-3, with a tentative D call TRBD1 (6 bases). CDR3 length equals 15 residues. Per germline, CDR1 SGHRS and CDR2 YFSETQ. Trimming removed 0 bases from V and 2 bases from J, with 10 bases in between. This CDR3 is CASSLVGADTDTQYF. The CDR3, as DNA: TGCGCCAGCAGCTTGGTGGGGGCAGACACAGATACGCAGTATTTT.

The genes are TRBV5-8 and TRBJ1-1; 7 nucleotides line up with TRBD1. Looked up from germline, CDR1 is SGHTS and CDR2 is YDEGEE. This CDR3 spans 14 amino acids. J gave up 3 bases and V 5 bases, and 7 bases lay outside the gene matches. The CDR3 bases are TGTGCCAGCAGTACAGGGGTGGTGTACACTGAAGCTTTCTTT. It specifies CASSTGVVYTEAFF.

The chain couples TRBV5-1 to TRBJ2-7; a weak D match, TRBD1 (6 bases). The V and J ends lost 3 bases and 3 bases respectively, with 13 bases between them. CDR3 size: 14 residues. Germline lookup yields CDR1 SGHRS and CDR2 YFSETQ. In DNA, the CDR3 is TGCGCCAGCAGCTCCACAGGGAGCCTCTACGAGCAGTACTTC. It codes for CASSSTGSLYEQYF.

A single count supports this clone. V gene TRBV7-2 combines with J gene TRBJ1-4; TRBD1 agrees at 7 bases. The CDR3 has 14 amino acids. Germline V gene data show CDR1 as SGHTA and CDR2 as FQGNSA. V trimming: 5 bases; J trimming: 3 bases; junction bases outside the gene matches: 3. Here the CDR3 DNA reads TGTGCCAGCAGCCAGGACAGGCCTAATGAAAAACTGTTTTTT. Translating gives CASSQDRPNEKLFF.

The chain joins TRBV19 to TRBJ1-3; tentatively, D is TRBD1 (6 bases). Trimming took 7 bases from V and 4 from J, leaving 14 bases between them. The CDR3 consists of 14 residues. Germline CDR1 is LNHDA and CDR2 is SQIVND (reference sequence). The CDR3 DNA reads as TGTGCCAGTATGCCTCGGACAGCGGGAAACACCATATATTTT. It codes for CASMPRTAGNTIYF.

The chain employs TRBV28 and TRBJ2-7; TRBD1 aligns across 10 bases. Germline V gene data show CDR1 as MDHEN and CDR2 as SYDVKM. Losses at the gene ends were 7 bases for V and 7 bases for J; bases not matched to a gene: 10. CDR3 size: 14 residues. The CDR3 is CASTPDRGLKEQYF. In DNA form, the CDR3 reads TGTGCCAGCACTCCCGACAGGGGGCTAAAGGAGCAGTACTTC.

V and J are TRBV5-1 and TRBJ1-5; a possible D gene is TRBD1 (5 bases). Germline-derived CDR1 and CDR2 are SGHRS and YFSETQ. The V end lost 4 bases, the J end lost 5 bases, and 16 bases lay between the germline ends. The CDR3 is made up of 15 amino acids. In DNA, the CDR3 is TGCGCCAGCAGCCCGCAGGGTCGATCCGATCAGCCCCAGCATTTT. This codes for CASSPQGRSDQPQHF. Supplemented by reference TRBV5-1 and TRBJ1-5, the full variable domain reads KAGVTQTPRYLIKTRGQQVTLSCSPISGHRSVSWYQQTPGQGLQFLFEYFSETQRNKGNFPGRFSGRQFSNSRSEMNVSTLELGDSALYLCASSPQGRSDQPQHFGDGTRLSIL.

This clone was counted a single time. This sequence joins TRBV28 and TRBJ2-7; 8 bases are shared with TRBD2. The ends lost 1 base at V and 3 bases at J; junction bases unmatched: 5. This CDR3 contains 15 residues. In germline, CDR1 is MDHEN, CDR2 SYDVKM. CDR3 nucleotide sequence: TGTGCCAGCAGTTTATACGGGAGGGTAGTCTACGAGCAGTACTTC. This codes for CASSLYGRVVYEQYF.

The CDR3 nucleotides are TGTGCCAGCAGCCCCCGCGGGAAAAACTATGGCTACACCTTC. Translation: CASSPRGKNYGYTF. V usage is TRBV4-2 and J usage is TRBJ1-2; D uncertain. Trimming removed 4 bases from V and 2 bases from J, with 11 bases in between. CDR1 is LGHNA and CDR2 is YNFKEQ in the germline V gene. This CDR3 is 14 amino acids long.

The CDR3: CASSLMGADGYTF. CDR3 DNA: TGTGCCAGCAGTTTGATGGGGGCGGATGGCTACACCTTC. The rearrangement joins TRBV28 to TRBJ1-2; tentative D call: TRBD1 (6 bases). The CDR3 is 13 residues long. Germline V CDR1 and CDR2: MDHEN, SYDVKM. V gave up 3 bases and J gave up 6 bases, with 11 bases separating them.

The chain combines TRBV7-2 with TRBJ1-1; a weak D match, TRBD1 (5 bases). The length of the CDR3 is 13 residues. The V end lost 1 base, the J end lost 8 bases, and 11 bases lay between the germline ends. CDR1 SGHTA and CDR2 FQGNSA come from the germline V gene. The CDR3 reads CASSLGVQGEAFF. The DNA of the CDR3 is TGTGCCAGCAGCTTAGGAGTTCAGGGAGAAGCTTTCTTT.

The chain joins TRBV28 to TRBJ2-1; a weak D match, TRBD1 (6 bases). This CDR3 comprises 15 residues. In germline, CDR1 is MDHEN, CDR2 SYDVKM. The V end lost 6 bases, the J end lost 7 bases, and 19 bases lay between the germline ends. CDR3 region: CASSPSGTHRNEQFF. As DNA, the CDR3 is TGTGCCAGCAGCCCCTCCGGGACACATAGAAATGAGCAGTTCTTC. Complete variable domain (other parts from reference TRBV28 and TRBJ2-1): DVKVTQSSRYLVKRTGEKVFLECVQDMDHENMFWYRQDPGLGLRLIYFSYDVKMKEKGDIPEGYSVSREKKERFSLILESASTNQTSMYLCASSPSGTHRNEQFFGPGTRLTVL.

The V gene is TRBV28, the J gene TRBJ1-6; D unclear. The V end was cut by 5 bases, the J end by 6 bases, with 5 bases between. The CDR3 covers 12 residues. Germline loops: CDR1 MDHEN, CDR2 SYDVKM. Here the CDR3 DNA reads TGTGCCAGCAGTCCCCGTAATTCACCCCTCCACTTT. As protein: CASSPRNSPLHF.

Only one count was recorded for this clone. The chain couples TRBV21-1 to TRBJ2-7; the table's D call TRBD2 went unverified against the DNA. TRBV21-1 is termed a pseudogene. The CDR3 consists of 15 residues. The CDR3 reads CASSKVWDWDPEQYF. DNA for the CDR3: TGTGCCAGCAGCAAAGTTTGGGACTGGGACCCCGAGCAGTACTTC.

The CDR3 sequence is CASLLGGDTEAFF. DNA of the CDR3: TGTGCCAGTTTGTTAGGAGGGGACACTGAAGCTTTCTTT. This chain connects TRBV28 to TRBJ1-1; D might be TRBD1 (5 bases). Looked up from germline, CDR1 is MDHEN and CDR2 is SYDVKM. The CDR3 has 13 residues. The ends were cut back, 9 bases at V and 3 bases at J, with 14 bases in the middle.

This chain connects TRBV18 to TRBJ2-6; TRBD2 is a possible D gene (5 bases). CDR3 length: 18 amino acids. Per germline, CDR1 KGHSH and CDR2 LQKENI. The V end was cut by 3 bases, the J end by 4 bases, with 19 bases between. The CDR3 DNA sequence: TGTGCCAGCTCACCGAGGGCAGGAAGTCGCAGCGGGGCCAACGTCCTGACTTTC. Protein sequence: CASSPRAGSRSGANVLTF.

V gene TRBV7-8 combines with J gene TRBJ2-7; a possible D gene is TRBD1 (6 bases). The CDR3 has 14 amino acids. V was shortened by 0 bases and J by 4 bases, with 10 bases between the two germline ends. Germline CDR1 is SGHVS and CDR2 is FQNEAQ. CDR3 in amino acids: CASSLAPTGYEQYF. DNA for the CDR3: TGTGCCAGCAGCTTAGCCCCCACAGGGTACGAGCAGTACTTC. Complete variable domain (other parts from reference TRBV7-8 and TRBJ2-7): GAGVSQSPRYKVAKRGQDVALRCDPISGHVSLFWYQQALGQGPEFLTYFQNEAQLDKSGLPSDRFFAERPEGSVSTLKIQRTQQEDSAVYLCASSLAPTGYEQYFGPGTRLTVT.

The chain carries TRBV5-4 and TRBJ1-1, with 8 bases identical to TRBD1. The CDR3 loop spans 15 amino acids. Per the germline V gene, CDR1 is SGHNT and CDR2 is YYREEE (reference sequence). The J segment lost 0 bases and the V segment lost 4 bases, leaving 5 bases of the junction unmatched. In nucleotides, the CDR3 is TGTGCCAGCAGCAGCGGACAGGGAATGAACACTGAAGCTTTCTTT. Protein sequence: CASSSGQGMNTEAFF.

The rearrangement joins TRBV5-1 to TRBJ2-3, with 8 nucleotides matching TRBD2. J lost 2 bases, V lost 4 bases, and 12 bases had no gene match. Germline-derived CDR1 and CDR2 are SGHRS and YFSETQ. CDR3 length: 17 amino acids. The CDR3 DNA is TGCGCCAGCAGCCCGGGGGGGGCAAACCACCTCACAGATACGCAGTATTTT. Amino acids: CASSPGGANHLTDTQYF.

The genes are TRBV9 and TRBJ2-7; 7 bases are a match to TRBD2. J gave up 6 bases and V 0 bases, and 6 bases lay outside the gene matches. CDR3 length equals 14 residues. Looked up from germline, CDR1 is SGDLS and CDR2 is YYNGEE. CDR3 sequence: CASSVVGGPSEQYF. The CDR3 region has the DNA TGTGCCAGCAGCGTAGTGGGAGGGCCCTCCGAGCAGTACTTC.

This clone was detected only once. The chain carries TRBV5-4 and TRBJ2-2; 9 bases align to TRBD1. The CDR3 length is 15 residues. Trimming took 3 bases from V and 4 from J; bases not matched to a gene: 4. CDR1 SGHNT and CDR2 YYREEE come from the germline V gene (reference sequence). CDR3 bases: TGTGCCAGCAGCTCCACAGGGGGCGGCACCGGGGAGCTGTTTTTT. Its protein product is CASSSTGGGTGELFF.